The 22 T cell receptor beta chains in this list originate from one sample, sequenced in a study of Ad26.COV2.S vaccination and SARS-CoV-2 variants. The table came from immunoSEQ multiplex PCR; TCRdb's copy has only in-frame clones and leaves some out. The sample shows about 680,000 clones, roughly 90% of them seen only once. Treatment: some 20 received Ad26.COV2.S at low or high dose, single or two shots; 5 received placebo; per-sample allocation not given. Specimens were obtained on day 63 following the first vaccine or placebo injection. The sample was peripheral blood, taken in a trial of Ad26.COV2.S vaccine versus placebo. These receptors originate from a person between 18 and 59 years old who received the Ad26.COV2.S COVID-19 vaccine or a placebo.

This clone showed up just once. The chain links TRBV19 to TRBJ1-2, with TRBD1 as a possible D gene (5 bases). V was trimmed by 0 bases and J by 7 bases, leaving 12 bases between them. There are 14 residues in the CDR3. CDR1 LNHDA and CDR2 SQIVND come from the germline V gene (reference sequence). The DNA of the CDR3 is TGTGCCAGTAGTATAGATTGGAACAGGAGTGGCTACACCTTC. This sequence encodes CASSIDWNRSGYTF.

This chain connects TRBV7-9 to TRBJ1-6, with TRBD1 as a possible D gene (6 bases). Trimming removed 1 base from V and 4 bases from J, with 8 bases in between. This CDR3 spans 15 amino acids. Looked up from germline, CDR1 is SEHNR and CDR2 is FQNEAQ (reference sequence). CDR3 DNA sequence: TGTGCCAGCAGCTTAGGACAGGATTATAATTCACCCCTCCACTTT. It translates to CASSLGQDYNSPLHF.

J is TRBJ2-7 and V is TRBV9; a weak D match, TRBD1 (6 bases). Trimming shortened V by 0 bases and J by 2 bases, and 15 bases separated the two germline ends. Germline CDR1 is SGDLS and CDR2 is YYNGEE. The CDR3 covers 16 residues. CDR3 in DNA: TGTGCCAGCAGCGTAGAACTGGGGGCTCTAACCTACGAGCAGTACTTC. As protein: CASSVELGALTYEQYF.

The V call is TRBV7-2, the J call TRBJ1-6; D gene ambiguous. Trimming stripped 0 bases from V and 0 bases from J, with 6 bases between. CDR1 SGHTA and CDR2 FQGNSA come from the germline V gene. The CDR3 consists of 16 residues. The CDR3 is CASSLAASSYNSPLHF. CDR3 bases: TGTGCCAGCAGCTTAGCGGCGAGCTCCTATAATTCACCCCTCCACTTT.

For the CDR3, the DNA is TGTGCCAGCAGTTTAATCCGGGAGCGACGCAATGAGCAGTTCTTC. This translates into CASSLIRERRNEQFF. V is TRBV28 and J is TRBJ2-1; D is perhaps TRBD2 (6 bases). Germline V lookup: CDR1 MDHEN, CDR2 SYDVKM. Trimming stripped 2 bases from V and 6 bases from J, with 14 bases between. CDR3 length: 15 residues. Supplemented by reference TRBV28 and TRBJ2-1, the full variable domain reads DVKVTQSSRYLVKRTGEKVFLECVQDMDHENMFWYRQDPGLGLRLIYFSYDVKMKEKGDIPEGYSVSREKKERFSLILESASTNQTSMYLCASSLIRERRNEQFFGPGTRLTVL.

The chain employs TRBV6-2 or TRBV6-3 and TRBJ2-7, with unresolved D. V was shortened by 2 bases and J by 2 bases, with 16 bases between the two germline ends. The CDR3 has 16 amino acids. Per germline, CDR1 MNHEY and CDR2 SVGEGT. The DNA of the CDR3 is TGTGCCAGCAGTTACACCGCCTCGGGCGGCCCCTACGAGCAGTACTTC. Amino acids: CASSYTASGGPYEQYF.

The CDR3 sequence: CASSGYRTSGSAGELFF. CDR3 nucleotides: TGCGCCAGCAGCGGATATCGGACTAGCGGGAGTGCCGGGGAGCTGTTTTTT. This chain links TRBV10-1 with TRBJ2-2; 13 nucleotides agree with TRBD2. The CDR3 is 17 amino acids. J was trimmed by 6 bases and V by 6 bases; bases with no gene match: 10. Germline lookup yields CDR1 WNHNN and CDR2 SYGVQD (reference sequence).

This chain joins TRBV27 and TRBJ2-1; 9 bases align to TRBD1. The CDR3 sequence is 16 residues long. J was trimmed by 6 bases and V by 5 bases; bases with no gene match: 11. In germline, CDR1 is MNHEY, CDR2 SMNVEV (reference sequence). This CDR3 is CASSPHTGTGSNEQFF. The CDR3, as DNA: TGTGCCAGCAGTCCCCATACCGGGACAGGGTCCAATGAGCAGTTCTTC.

J is TRBJ2-3 and V is TRBV6-2 or TRBV6-3; TRBD1 agrees at 9 bases. CDR3 length: 15 amino acids. Germline values: CDR1 MNHEY, CDR2 SVGEGT. The V gene end was trimmed by 1 base and the J gene end by 4 bases; junction bases not matched to a gene: 3. The CDR3 spells CASSYWDRDSDTQYF. CDR3 in DNA: TGTGCCAGCAGTTACTGGGACAGGGATTCAGATACGCAGTATTTT.

This CDR3 reads CSVADRPNTEAFF. CDR3 bases: TGCAGCGTCGCGGACAGGCCGAACACTGAAGCTTTCTTT. The chain carries TRBV29-1 and TRBJ1-1, with TRBD1 matching over 7 bases. Trimming cost V 6 bases and J 1 base; bases outside gene matches: 5. Germline V gene lookup returns CDR1 SQVTM and CDR2 ANQGSEA. The CDR3 is 13 residues long.

This chain uses TRBV7-2 with TRBJ2-5; D not resolved. Between the trimmed V and J ends, which lost 10 bases and 5 bases, there was a span of 26 bases. The CDR3 has 16 amino acids. Germline CDR1 is SGHTA and CDR2 is FQGNSA. CDR3 nucleotide sequence: TGTGCCATAAGGTCCTCCTGGCACCCGGGTGGTGAGACCCAGTACTTC. Translated: CAIRSSWHPGGETQYF. Filled out from reference TRBV7-2 and TRBJ2-5, the complete variable domain reads GAGVSQSPSNKVTEKGKDVELRCDPISGHTALYWYRQSLGQGLEFLIYFQGNSAPDKSGLPSDRFSAERTGGSVSTLTIQRTQQEDSAVYLCAIRSSWHPGGETQYFGPGTRLLVL.

This chain joins TRBV20-1 and TRBJ2-1; the match to TRBD2 covers 10 bases. This CDR3 is 14 amino acids long. Germline CDR1 DFQATT, CDR2 SNEGSKA (reference sequence). With 3 bases clipped from V and 7 bases from J, the junction kept 6 bases outside the gene matches. The CDR3 DNA sequence: TGCAGTGCTAGTGACAGCGGGAGGGCTAATGAGCAGTTCTTC. It specifies CSASDSGRANEQFF.

This chain joins TRBV30 and TRBJ1-6; D is ambiguous. CDR3 length equals 13 residues. In germline, CDR1 is GTSNPN, CDR2 SVGIG (reference sequence). The germline V and J ends were trimmed by 0 bases and 7 bases, with 7 bases remaining between them. CDR3 in DNA: TGTGCCTGGAGTGTAATGGGGAATTCACCCCTCCACTTT. Translated, it gives CAWSVMGNSPLHF.

The chain couples TRBV4-2 to TRBJ2-2; 7 bases align to TRBD1. CDR1 is LGHNA, CDR2 YNFKEQ, per germline. This CDR3 has 16 amino acids. Trimming removed 3 bases from V and 5 bases from J; junction bases left unmatched: 9. CDR3 protein: CASSQVPGQLTGELFF. CDR3 sequence (DNA): TGTGCCAGCAGCCAGGTCCCGGGACAGTTAACCGGGGAGCTGTTTTTT.

This rearrangement joins TRBV9 to TRBJ1-1, with 8 bases that match TRBD1. The J segment lost 4 bases and the V segment lost 0 bases, leaving 8 bases of the junction unmatched. Germline CDR1 reads SGDLS; CDR2 reads YYNGEE. The CDR3 has 16 residues. The CDR3: CASSVESLDRGTEAFF. The CDR3 DNA is TGTGCCAGCAGCGTAGAATCCCTCGACAGGGGCACTGAAGCTTTCTTT.

The rearrangement uses TRBV30 and TRBJ2-5, with D possibly being TRBD2 (5 bases). This CDR3 is built from 13 residues. Germline V gene sequence: CDR1 GTSNPN, CDR2 SVGIG (reference sequence). Trimming removed 1 base at V and 2 bases at J, with 8 bases between. The CDR3, as DNA: TGTGCCTGGAGTGGGACTCCTCAAGAGACCCAGTACTTC. It codes for CAWSGTPQETQYF.

The chain combines TRBV7-2 with TRBJ2-3; the match to TRBD2 covers 14 bases. The CDR3 length is 18 residues. V shed 5 bases and J 2 bases; nucleotides not matched to a gene: 9. Germline V gene sequence: CDR1 SGHTA, CDR2 FQGNSA. The CDR3 DNA is TGTGCCAGCAGCCTGGGACTAGCGGGGGCCCCGGCCACAGATACGCAGTATTTT. Protein: CASSLGLAGAPATDTQYF.

The J gene is TRBJ2-7, the V gene TRBV19, with D perhaps TRBD2 (6 bases). The germline CDR1 and CDR2 sequences are LNHDA and SQIVND (reference sequence). With 4 bases removed from V and 3 bases from J, the gap between germline ends came to 13 bases. The CDR3 is 14 amino acids. CDR3 region: CASSKGLLFYEQYF. The CDR3, as DNA: TGTGCCAGTAGTAAGGGACTCCTATTCTACGAGCAGTACTTC.

The rearrangement uses TRBV28 and TRBJ2-7; 11 nucleotides line up with TRBD2. The CDR3 extends over 15 amino acids. V shed 6 bases, J shed 0 bases, and the junction held 4 bases outside the gene matches. Per the germline V gene, CDR1 is MDHEN and CDR2 is SYDVKM. The CDR3: CASSQTSGISYEQYF. In DNA form, the CDR3 reads TGTGCCAGCAGCCAGACTAGCGGGATCTCCTACGAGCAGTACTTC.

The CDR3 nucleotides are TGTGCCAGCAGCTTAGAACCGGGGGGGCTGAATGAGCAGTTCTTC. Its translation: CASSLEPGGLNEQFF. This chain links TRBV7-2 with TRBJ2-1, with 8 nucleotides matching TRBD2. The germline gives CDR1 SGHTA, CDR2 FQGNSA. Trimming cost V 1 base and J 7 bases; bases outside gene matches: 6. The CDR3 sequence is 15 residues long.

V is TRBV19 and J is TRBJ2-7; D unresolved. This CDR3 has 15 amino acids. V dropped 3 bases and J dropped 2 bases, with 14 bases sitting between them. Germline loops: CDR1 LNHDA, CDR2 SQIVND (reference sequence). The CDR3 DNA reads TGTGCCAGTAGTATCCGGCCACGCGGACCCTACGAGCAGTACTTC. This encodes CASSIRPRGPYEQYF.

This clone was counted between two and nine times. The chain employs TRBV2 and TRBJ1-3; D not certain. The CDR3 consists of 14 residues. The germline V and J ends were trimmed by 3 bases and 0 bases, with 6 bases remaining between them. Per germline, CDR1 SNHLY and CDR2 FYNNEI. The CDR3 DNA follows: TGTGCCAGCAGTGAGGAGTACTCTGGAAACACCATATATTTT. Residues: CASSEEYSGNTIYF.